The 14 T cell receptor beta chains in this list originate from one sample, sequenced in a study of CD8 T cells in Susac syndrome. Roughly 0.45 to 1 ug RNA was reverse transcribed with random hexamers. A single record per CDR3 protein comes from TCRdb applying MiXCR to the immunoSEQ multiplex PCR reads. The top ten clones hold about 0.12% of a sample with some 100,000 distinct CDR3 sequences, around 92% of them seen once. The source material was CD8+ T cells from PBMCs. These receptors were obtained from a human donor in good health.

CDR3 nucleotide sequence: TGTGCCAGCAGCTACCAGGGGACAGGGTATGGCTACACCTTC. Translating gives CASSYQGTGYGYTF. This chain links TRBV7-8 with TRBJ1-2; 9 bases line up with TRBD1. The CDR3 sequence is 14 residues long. Germline values: CDR1 SGHVS, CDR2 FQNEAQ. J lost 5 bases, V lost 4 bases, and 5 bases had no gene match.

For the CDR3, the DNA is TGTGCCATCAGTGACTTAGCGGGGACCTACGAGCAGTACTTC. This sequence encodes CAISDLAGTYEQYF. This chain connects TRBV10-3 to TRBJ2-7, with 8 bases that match TRBD2. This CDR3 comprises 14 residues. Germline CDR1 and CDR2: ENHRY and SYGVKD. J was trimmed by 2 bases and V by 3 bases; bases with no gene match: 3.

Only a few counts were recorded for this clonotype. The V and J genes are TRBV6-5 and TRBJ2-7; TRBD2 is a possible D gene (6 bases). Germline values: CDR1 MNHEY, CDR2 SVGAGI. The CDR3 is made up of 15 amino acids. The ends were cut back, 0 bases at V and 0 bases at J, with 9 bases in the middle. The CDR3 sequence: CASSYSASASYEQYF. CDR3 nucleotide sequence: TGTGCCAGCAGTTACTCGGCTAGCGCCTCCTACGAGCAGTACTTC.

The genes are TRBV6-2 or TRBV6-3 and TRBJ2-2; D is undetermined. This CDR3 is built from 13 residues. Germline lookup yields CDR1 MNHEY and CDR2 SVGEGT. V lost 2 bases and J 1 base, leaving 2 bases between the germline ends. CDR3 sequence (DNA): TGTGCCAGCAGTTACCTGAACACCGGGGAGCTGTTTTTT. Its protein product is CASSYLNTGELFF.

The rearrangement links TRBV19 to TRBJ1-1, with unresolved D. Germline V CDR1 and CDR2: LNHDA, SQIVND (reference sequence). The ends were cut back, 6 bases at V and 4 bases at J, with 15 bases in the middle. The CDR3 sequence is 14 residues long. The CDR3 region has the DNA TGTGCCAGTAGCACGGGCCCCCGGAGCACTGAAGCTTTCTTT. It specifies CASSTGPRSTEAFF.

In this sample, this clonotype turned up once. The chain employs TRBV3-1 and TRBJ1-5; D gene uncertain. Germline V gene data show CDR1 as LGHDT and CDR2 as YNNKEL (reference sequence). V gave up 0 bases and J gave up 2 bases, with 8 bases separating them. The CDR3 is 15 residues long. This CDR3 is CASSQDYGGNQPQHF. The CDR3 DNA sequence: TGTGCCAGCAGCCAAGACTACGGGGGCAATCAGCCCCAGCATTTT.

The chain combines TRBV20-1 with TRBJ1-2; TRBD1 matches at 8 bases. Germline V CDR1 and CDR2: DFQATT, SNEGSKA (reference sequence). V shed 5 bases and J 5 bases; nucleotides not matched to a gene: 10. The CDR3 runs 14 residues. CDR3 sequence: CSARGQTGEYGYTF. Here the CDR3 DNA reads TGCAGTGCTCGTGGACAGACAGGGGAATATGGCTACACCTTC.

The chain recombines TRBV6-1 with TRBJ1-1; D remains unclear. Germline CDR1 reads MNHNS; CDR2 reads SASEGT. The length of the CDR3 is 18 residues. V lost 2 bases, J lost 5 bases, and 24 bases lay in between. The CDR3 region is CASSEFTFRVRGSTEAFF. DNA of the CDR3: TGTGCCAGCAGTGAATTTACCTTTAGGGTAAGAGGTTCGACTGAAGCTTTCTTT.

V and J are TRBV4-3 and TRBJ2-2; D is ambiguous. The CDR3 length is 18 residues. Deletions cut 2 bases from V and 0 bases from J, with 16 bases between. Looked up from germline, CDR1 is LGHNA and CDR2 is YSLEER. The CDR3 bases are TGCGCCAGCAGCCAATCCACTTTGAGACAAGCGAACACCGGGGAGCTGTTTTTT. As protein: CASSQSTLRQANTGELFF.

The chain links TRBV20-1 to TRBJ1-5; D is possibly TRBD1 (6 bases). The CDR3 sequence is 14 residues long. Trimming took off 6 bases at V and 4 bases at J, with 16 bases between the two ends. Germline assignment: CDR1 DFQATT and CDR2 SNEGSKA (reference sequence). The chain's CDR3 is CSAVKLQGNQPQHF. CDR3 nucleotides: TGCAGTGCCGTCAAACTACAGGGAAATCAGCCCCAGCATTTT.

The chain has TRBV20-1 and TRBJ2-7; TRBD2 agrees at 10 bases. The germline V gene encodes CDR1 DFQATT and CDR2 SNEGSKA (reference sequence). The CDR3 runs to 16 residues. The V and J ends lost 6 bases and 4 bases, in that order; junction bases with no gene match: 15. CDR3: CSARRASGGVVYEQYF. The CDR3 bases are TGCAGTGCCAGACGGGCTAGCGGGGGAGTGGTTTACGAGCAGTACTTC.

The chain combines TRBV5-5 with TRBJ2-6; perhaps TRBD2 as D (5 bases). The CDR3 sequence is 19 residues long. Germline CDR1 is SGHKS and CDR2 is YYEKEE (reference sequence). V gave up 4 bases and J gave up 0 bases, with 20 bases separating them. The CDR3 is CASSTGESLVSSGANVLTF. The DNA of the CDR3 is TGTGCCAGCAGCACCGGGGAGTCTCTAGTTAGCTCTGGGGCCAACGTCCTGACTTTC.

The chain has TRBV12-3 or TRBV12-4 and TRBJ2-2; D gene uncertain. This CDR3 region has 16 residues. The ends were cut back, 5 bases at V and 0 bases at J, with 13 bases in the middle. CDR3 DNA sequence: TGTGCCAGCAGTCATTCCGGGCACTCGAACACCGGGGAGCTGTTTTTT. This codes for CASSHSGHSNTGELFF.

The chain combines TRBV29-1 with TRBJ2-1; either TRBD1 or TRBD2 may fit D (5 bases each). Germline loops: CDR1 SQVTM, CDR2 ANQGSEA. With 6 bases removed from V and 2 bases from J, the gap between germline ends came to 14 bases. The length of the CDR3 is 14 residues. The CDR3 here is CSVEGFTTYNEQFF. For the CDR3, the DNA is TGCAGCGTAGAGGGGTTCACCACCTACAATGAGCAGTTCTTC.